Listed below are T cell receptor beta chains from one sample, sequenced in a study of blood T cell repertoires in COVID-19. Some clones are missing from TCRdb's copy, which holds only in-frame ones; the method was immunoSEQ multiplex PCR. The sample has hundreds of thousands of clones, approximately 90% seen once. Material for sequencing was peripheral blood. The receptors were sampled from a woman in her thirties with active or convalescent COVID-19. Both conserved end residues are part of each CDR3. The D gene is left open where the match is weak. Part of the rows lack a size; the others show once, few, many or a class for expanded clones.

size: few; V: TRBV3-1/TRBV3-2; J: TRBJ2-3; D: -; DNA: TGTGCCAGCAGCCAAGACAGTGCAGATACGCAGTATTTT; CDR3: CASSQDSADTQYF
size: -; V: TRBV9; J: TRBJ2-1; D: -; DNA: TGTGCCAGGGGACTGTTGGGCCCAGTTGTGCAGTTCTTC; CDR3: CARGLLGPVVQFF
size: once; V: TRBV18; J: TRBJ2-5; D: TRBD1; DNA: TGTGCCAGCTCAATCAACAGGGGTGGCGAGACCCAGTACTTC; CDR3: CASSINRGGETQYF
size: -; V: TRBV5-5; J: TRBJ1-2; D: TRBD1; DNA: TGTGCCAGCAGCACAACTGGGACAGGGGGCTACTATGGCTACACCTTC; CDR3: CASSTTGTGGYYGYTF
size: -; V: TRBV5-1; J: TRBJ1-4; D: -; DNA: TGCGCCAGCAGCTTGGAATGGGGGGGTGAAAAACTGTTTTTT; CDR3: CASSLEWGGEKLFF
size: -; V: TRBV4-2; J: TRBJ1-1; D: TRBD1; DNA: TGTGCCAGCAGCCCGGGACAGGGGGATACTGAAGCTTTCTTT; CDR3: CASSPGQGDTEAFF
size: -; V: TRBV18; J: TRBJ2-7; D: TRBD1; DNA: TGTGCCAGCTCACCTGGTCAGGACAGGTCCTACTACGAGCAGTACTTC; CDR3: CASSPGQDRSYYEQYF
size: once; V: TRBV11-2; J: TRBJ1-3; D: -; DNA: TGTGCCAGCAGCTTACAGAAACACTCTGGAAACACCATATATTTT; CDR3: CASSLQKHSGNTIYF
size: -; V: TRBV5-1; J: TRBJ1-1; D: -; DNA: TGCGCCAGCAGCTTGCTGGACAGCTTGAACACTGAAGCTTTCTTT; CDR3: CASSLLDSLNTEAFF
size: -; V: TRBV5-1; J: TRBJ1-3; D: -; DNA: TGCGCCAGCAGCTTGAGATCCGAGGGAAACACCATATATTTT; CDR3: CASSLRSEGNTIYF
size: -; V: TRBV5-1; J: TRBJ2-1; D: -; DNA: TGCGCCAGCAGCCTCCTAGACAGAAGTGAGCAGTTCTTC; CDR3: CASSLLDRSEQFF
size: -; V: TRBV7-8; J: TRBJ2-7; D: TRBD1; DNA: TGTGCCAGCAGCCCGGTCTCAGGGGGCTACGAGCAGTACTTC; CDR3: CASSPVSGGYEQYF
size: -; V: TRBV9; J: TRBJ2-3; D: -; DNA: TGTGCCAGCAGCTGGGGCGGCTCTGGGGATACGCAGTATTTT; CDR3: CASSWGGSGDTQYF
size: -; V: TRBV6-5; J: TRBJ1-2; D: -; DNA: TGTGCCAGCAGTAATCCGAGCTATGGCTACACCTTC; CDR3: CASSNPSYGYTF